Listed below are T cell receptor beta chains from one sample, sequenced in a study of T-cell memory formation after mild COVID-19. TCRdb processed the 5' RACE reads anew with MiXCR; each CDR3 protein has one entry. The top ten hold roughly 15% of the sample, which has around 30,000 distinct CDR3 sequences, around 12% seen once. Sequencing was done on a sample of PBMCs or a T cell subset sorted from them (not recorded which). The receptors shown here come from an adult woman who had mild COVID-19 (a few samples of this study predate the infection). Cell type and time point are not known. CDR3s include the opening cysteine and the closing phenylalanine or tryptophan. Each record gives: J gene, clone size, V gene, D gene, CDR3 length, CDR3 DNA, CDR3 protein. A D gene is named only where the DNA matches it firmly. Clone size is given for some rows only: seen once, a few or many times, or a class if the clone is expanded.

TRBJ2-2,many,TRBV3-1,NA,11,TGTGCCAGCAGTCCCGGGGGGGAGCTGTTTTTT,CASSPGGELFF
TRBJ2-5,many,TRBV7-2,NA,14,TGTGCCAGCAGCTTGGCGGGATTCGGAGAGACCCAGTACTTC,CASSLAGFGETQYF
TRBJ2-7,many,TRBV7-6,NA,17,TGTGCCAGCAGCGATCTTCCGCCCAGCTCAGCGACCTACGAGCAGTACTTC,CASSDLPPSSATYEQYF
TRBJ2-1,many,TRBV7-9,TRBD2,14,TGTGCCAGCAGCTTTGGCGGGAGTTTGGATGAGCAGTTCTTC,CASSFGGSLDEQFF
TRBJ1-5,many,TRBV20-1,NA,14,TGCAGTGCTAGCGGGGGTATGGGCAATCAGCCCCAGCATTTT,CSASGGMGNQPQHF
TRBJ1-5,many,TRBV24-1,NA,15,TGTGCCACCAGTGGGATAGGGGTTGGCAATCAGCCCCAGCATTTT,CATSGIGVGNQPQHF
TRBJ1-5,many,TRBV12-3/TRBV12-4,TRBD1,14,TGTGCCAGCAGTTCAGGGGGCGCGTATCAGCCCCAGCATTTT,CASSSGGAYQPQHF
TRBJ1-6,many,TRBV2,NA,14,TGTGCCAGCAGTGAGGTGGCGGGTTTCTCACCCCTCCACTTT,CASSEVAGFSPLHF
TRBJ1-2,many,TRBV18,NA,15,TGTGCCAGCTCACCACGGCAGTTGACTAACTATGGCTACACCTTC,CASSPRQLTNYGYTF
TRBJ2-7,many,TRBV7-2,TRBD2,15,TGTGCCAGCAGCTTTAGCGGGGGGAAATCCTACGAGCAGTACTTC,CASSFSGGKSYEQYF
TRBJ1-5,many,TRBV6-2/TRBV6-3,NA,16,TGTGCCAGCAGACCCTACGGGGGCGCGGGCAATCAGCCCCAGCATTTT,CASRPYGGAGNQPQHF
TRBJ2-3,many,TRBV6-5,NA,14,TGTGCCAGCAGTTACTCGCCGGGTACAGATACGCAGTATTTT,CASSYSPGTDTQYF
TRBJ2-1,NA,TRBV11-2,TRBD1,16,TGTGCCAGCAGCAGAGGACAGGGGGCCGCCTCGGGGGAGCAGTTCTTC,CASSRGQGAASGEQFF
TRBJ2-7,NA,TRBV27,TRBD2,14,TGTGCCAGCAGTGGGCGGGGGGGGTCCTACGAGCAGTACTTC,CASSGRGGSYEQYF
TRBJ2-2,many,TRBV30,NA,16,TGTGCCTGGAGTGTAAGGCGGGGGCCCTTTACCGGGGAGCTGTTTTTT,CAWSVRRGPFTGELFF
TRBJ1-2,many,TRBV12-3/TRBV12-4,NA,15,TGTGCCAGCAGTCCAGGACAGTTTTCTAACTATGGCTACACCTTC,CASSPGQFSNYGYTF
TRBJ2-1,NA,TRBV11-2,NA,12,TGTGCCAGCAGCTTATTGGCGGGATGGCAGTTCTTC,CASSLLAGWQFF
TRBJ1-1,many,TRBV12-3/TRBV12-4,TRBD1,15,TGTGCCAGCACCAGACCGGGACAGGGTTACACTGAAGCTTTCTTT,CASTRPGQGYTEAFF
TRBJ2-1,NA,TRBV7-9,NA,16,TGTGCCAGCAGCTCCCCCGGGACCCCCGGGGACAATGAGCAGTTCTTC,CASSSPGTPGDNEQFF
TRBJ2-2,NA,TRBV30,TRBD2,15,TGTGCTTTTCCGGGGGGGGCGCAGAACACCGGGGAGCTGTTTTTT,CAFPGGAQNTGELFF
TRBJ2-5,NA,TRBV19,NA,15,TGTGCCAGTAGTATGAGGGCAGAGAAGCAAGAGACCCAGTACTTC,CASSMRAEKQETQYF
TRBJ2-7,many,TRBV25-1,TRBD1,15,TGTGCCAGCAGTGAGCGGACAGGACCCAAAAACGAGCAGTACTTC,CASSERTGPKNEQYF
TRBJ2-7,many,TRBV7-3,NA,11,TGTGCCAGCGGTGAGGGGAGGGAGCAGTACTTC,CASGEGREQYF
TRBJ2-5,medium-sized,TRBV12-3/TRBV12-4,TRBD1,15,TGTGCCAGCAGTTGGGGGACAGGCAGATCGGAGACCCAGTACTTC,CASSWGTGRSETQYF
TRBJ2-3,many,TRBV24-1,NA,14,TGTGCCACCAGTAGGCAGGGACGGACAGATACGCAGTATTTT,CATSRQGRTDTQYF
TRBJ2-2,many,TRBV10-3,NA,15,TGTGCCATCAGTCTAAAACGGCTGAACACCGGGGAGCTGTTTTTT,CAISLKRLNTGELFF
TRBJ1-1,many,TRBV7-8,NA,15,TGTGCCAGCAGCTTAGTTTGGGGGGCAGTCACTGAAGCTTTCTTT,CASSLVWGAVTEAFF
TRBJ2-1,many,TRBV7-3,NA,17,TGTGCCAGCAGCTTAAGTGGTGGAGGGAAAATTTACAATGAGCAGTTCTTC,CASSLSGGGKIYNEQFF
TRBJ2-5,many,TRBV7-9,NA,16,TGTGCCAGCAGCTTAGGAACTAACCTGTACCAAGAGACCCAGTACTTC,CASSLGTNLYQETQYF
TRBJ2-5,many,TRBV5-1,NA,14,TGCGCCAGCAGCTTCCCTAGGGCAGGGGAGACCCAGTACTTC,CASSFPRAGETQYF
TRBJ2-1,NA,TRBV19,TRBD2,15,TGTGCCAGTGCGACTAGCGGGGGGGGGTACAATGAGCAGTTCTTC,CASATSGGGYNEQFF
TRBJ2-3,many,TRBV10-3,TRBD1,12,TGTGCCACAGGGACAGACACAGATACGCAGTATTTT,CATGTDTDTQYF
TRBJ2-2,many,TRBV6-5,NA,18,TGTGCCAGCAGCCTAGGATTCAGGGGCAGTTGGGATTCCGGGGAGCTGTTTTTT,CASSLGFRGSWDSGELFF
TRBJ2-1,many,TRBV7-2,NA,13,TGTGCCAGCAGCTTAGTCGCCCCCAGTGAGCAGTTCTTC,CASSLVAPSEQFF
TRBJ2-7,many,TRBV14,NA,15,TGTGCCAGCAGCCACCTACGTGGAGGGGCCGTCGGGCAGTACTTC,CASSHLRGGAVGQYF
TRBJ2-7,many,TRBV11-2,NA,14,TGTGCCAGCAGCTCGGACTATGGGGGTTACGAGCAGTACTTC,CASSSDYGGYEQYF
TRBJ2-2,medium-sized,TRBV29-1,NA,13,TGCAGCGCCGACAGAGTTAACACCGGGGAGCTGTTTTTT,CSADRVNTGELFF
TRBJ2-3,many,TRBV4-1,NA,15,TGCGCCAGCAGCCAAGACGGGCGAGCACTGGGTACGCAGTATTTT,CASSQDGRALGTQYF
TRBJ1-6,many,TRBV28,TRBD1,15,TGTGCCAGCAGTTTGTTGGACAGGGATAATTCACCCCTCCACTTT,CASSLLDRDNSPLHF
TRBJ1-2,NA,TRBV6-1,NA,13,TGTGCCAGCACCTACGAGAGGGCTTATGGCTACACCTTC,CASTYERAYGYTF